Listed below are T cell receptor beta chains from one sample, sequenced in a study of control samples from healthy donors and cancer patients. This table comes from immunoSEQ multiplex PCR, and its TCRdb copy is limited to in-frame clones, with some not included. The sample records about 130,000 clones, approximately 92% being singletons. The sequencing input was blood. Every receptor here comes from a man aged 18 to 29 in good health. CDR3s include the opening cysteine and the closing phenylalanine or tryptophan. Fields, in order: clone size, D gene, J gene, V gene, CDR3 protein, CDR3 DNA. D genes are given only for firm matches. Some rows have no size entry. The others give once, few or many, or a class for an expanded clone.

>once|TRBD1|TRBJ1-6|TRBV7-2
CASSLRGGKETGISPLHF
TGTGCCAGCAGCCTACGGGGGGGGAAGGAGACAGGGATCTCGCCCCTCCACTTT
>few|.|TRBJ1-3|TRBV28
CASSLYGASGNTIYF
TGTGCCAGCAGTTTATACGGGGCCTCTGGAAACACCATATATTTT
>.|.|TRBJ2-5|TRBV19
CASNFGGLQETQYF
TGTGCCAGTAACTTCGGGGGGCTCCAAGAGACCCAGTACTTC
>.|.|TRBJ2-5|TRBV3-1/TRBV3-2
CASSQDRVTQYF
TGTGCCAGCAGCCAAGATCGGGTTACCCAGTACTTC
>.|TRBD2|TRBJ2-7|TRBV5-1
CASSGGGAGVLYEQYF
TGCGCCAGCAGCGGCGGAGGGGCGGGGGTGCTCTACGAGCAGTACTTC
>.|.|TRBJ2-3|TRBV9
CASSVGEGVGTDTQYF
TGTGCCAGCAGCGTAGGCGAGGGCGTGGGGACAGATACGCAGTATTTT
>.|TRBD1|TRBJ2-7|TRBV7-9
CASSFRGGVGTDQYEQYF
TGTGCCAGCAGCTTTAGAGGTGGGGTCGGGACAGATCAATACGAGCAGTACTTC
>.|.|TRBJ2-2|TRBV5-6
CASSLNSPPGELFF
TGTGCCAGCAGCTTGAACAGCCCCCCCGGGGAGCTGTTTTTT
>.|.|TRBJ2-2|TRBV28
CASSLYSGNTGELFF
TGTGCCAGCAGTTTATATTCCGGGAACACCGGGGAGCTGTTTTTT
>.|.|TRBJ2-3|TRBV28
CASSFGGSTSDTQYF
TGTGCCAGCAGTTTTGGGGGATCTACTTCAGATACGCAGTATTTT
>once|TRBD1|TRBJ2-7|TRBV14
CASSQDWTGAYEQYF
TGTGCCAGCAGCCAAGACTGGACAGGAGCCTACGAGCAGTACTTC
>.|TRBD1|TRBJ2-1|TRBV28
CASRTGGLVGNEQFF
TGTGCCAGCAGGACAGGGGGCTTGGTGGGCAATGAGCAGTTCTTC
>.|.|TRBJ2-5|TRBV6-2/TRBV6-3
CASSPTPGPPQETQYF
TGTGCCAGCAGCCCCACTCCGGGACCTCCCCAAGAGACCCAGTACTTC
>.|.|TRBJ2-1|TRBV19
CASKGSAVNEQFF
TGTGCCAGTAAGGGGAGTGCGGTTAATGAGCAGTTCTTC
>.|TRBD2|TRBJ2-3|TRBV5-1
CASSGLAGVEGDTQYF
TGCGCCAGCAGCGGATTAGCGGGAGTGGAAGGAGATACGCAGTATTTT
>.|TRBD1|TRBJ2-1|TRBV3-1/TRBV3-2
CASSQVPTGSNEQFF
TGTGCCAGCAGCCAAGTCCCGACAGGGTCAAATGAGCAGTTCTTC
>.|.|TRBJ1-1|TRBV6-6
CASSYTGTDTEAFF
TGTGCCAGCAGTTATACAGGGACCGACACTGAAGCTTTCTTT
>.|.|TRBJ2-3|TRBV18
CASSPLSRSGDTQYF
TGTGCCAGCTCACCCCTGAGCCGGAGTGGAGATACGCAGTATTTT
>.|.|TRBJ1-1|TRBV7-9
CASSGLVNTEAFF
TGTGCCAGCAGCGGGTTAGTGAACACTGAAGCTTTCTTT
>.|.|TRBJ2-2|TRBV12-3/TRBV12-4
CASTPHTGELFF
TGTGCCAGCACCCCCCACACCGGGGAGCTGTTTTTT
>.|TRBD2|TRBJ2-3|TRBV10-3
CAIRGTSGGTDTQYF
TGTGCCATCAGGGGGACTAGCGGGGGCACAGATACGCAGTATTTT
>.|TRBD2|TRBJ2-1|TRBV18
CASSPVAGGLSGEQFF
TGTGCCAGCTCACCCGTGGCGGGAGGATTATCCGGTGAGCAGTTCTTC
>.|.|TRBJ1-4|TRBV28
CASSFTGAPNEKLFF
TGTGCCAGCAGTTTTACCGGGGCACCTAATGAAAAACTGTTTTTT
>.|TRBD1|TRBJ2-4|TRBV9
CASSAPHRGLENIQYF
TGTGCCAGCAGCGCGCCTCACAGGGGGCTGGAAAACATTCAGTACTTC
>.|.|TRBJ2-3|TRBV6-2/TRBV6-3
CASSYQAGRTDTQYF
TGTGCCAGCAGTTACCAGGCGGGGCGCACAGATACGCAGTATTTT
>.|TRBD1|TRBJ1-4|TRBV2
CASSERTGYEKLFF
TGTGCCAGCAGTGAGAGGACAGGGTACGAAAAACTGTTTTTT
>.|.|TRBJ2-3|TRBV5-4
CASSRDPGGTDTQYF
TGTGCCAGCAGCCGCGACCCCGGGGGCACAGATACGCAGTATTTT